Listed below are T cell receptor beta chains from one sample, sequenced in a study of cytomegalovirus exposure and HLA in healthy donors. TCRdb keeps only in-frame clones here, not all; method: immunoSEQ multiplex PCR. This sample's table has about 88,000 clones. Sequenced: PBMCs. These receptor sequences come from a girl aged 10-17 years in good health and CMV-seropositive. CDR3s leave out the opening cysteine and the closing phenylalanine or tryptophan. The order of the fields is CDR3 length, V gene, J gene, CDR3 protein.

len: 14; v_gene: TRBV7-2; j_gene: TRBJ1-2; CDR3aa: ASRQPGQIANYGYT
len: 13; v_gene: TRBV5-6; j_gene: TRBJ1-5; CDR3aa: ASSQTGYSNQPQH
len: 9; v_gene: TRBV2; j_gene: TRBJ1-2; CDR3aa: ASSYRQELH
len: 12; v_gene: TRBV5-1; j_gene: TRBJ1-5; CDR3aa: ASSLGAGYQPQH
len: 14; v_gene: TRBV12-2; j_gene: TRBJ1-4; CDR3aa: ASRPSQGPPNEKLF
len: 14; v_gene: TRBV5-1; j_gene: TRBJ2-2; CDR3aa: ASSLLAGLNTGELF
len: 14; v_gene: TRBV7-9; j_gene: TRBJ1-6; CDR3aa: ASSFIQGAPNSPLH
len: 15; v_gene: TRBV5-1; j_gene: TRBJ2-1; CDR3aa: ASSLFGTSGGDNEQF
len: 15; v_gene: TRBV5-6; j_gene: TRBJ2-5; CDR3aa: ASSLETSGLYQETQY
len: 12; v_gene: TRBV18; j_gene: TRBJ1-4; CDR3aa: ASSRSSTNEKLF
len: 11; v_gene: TRBV25-1; j_gene: TRBJ1-2; CDR3aa: ASSSGHFYGYT
len: 14; v_gene: TRBV6-6; j_gene: TRBJ2-3; CDR3aa: ASSGTSGGDTDTQY
len: 11; v_gene: TRBV29-1; j_gene: TRBJ1-1; CDR3aa: SVPGVANTEAF
len: 10; v_gene: TRBV6-4; j_gene: TRBJ2-1; CDR3aa: ASSSAYNEQF
len: 14; v_gene: TRBV28; j_gene: TRBJ1-6; CDR3aa: ASSPAWAGDNSPLH
len: 13; v_gene: TRBV4-3; j_gene: TRBJ1-3; CDR3aa: ASSQDEYSGNTIY
len: 14; v_gene: TRBV6-5; j_gene: TRBJ2-2; CDR3aa: ASSFLRTGGGGELF
len: 13; v_gene: TRBV5-1; j_gene: TRBJ2-5; CDR3aa: ASSPRSGAQETQY
len: 10; v_gene: TRBV2; j_gene: TRBJ1-2; CDR3aa: ASSESGSGYT
len: 14; v_gene: TRBV14; j_gene: TRBJ2-7; CDR3aa: ASSQSIGTGPYEQY
len: 14; v_gene: TRBV7-9; j_gene: TRBJ1-1; CDR3aa: ASSFLGGGRHTEAF
len: 16; v_gene: TRBV4-3; j_gene: TRBJ2-6; CDR3aa: ASSPTEAALSGANVLT
len: 14; v_gene: TRBV5-1; j_gene: TRBJ2-2; CDR3aa: ASSWGPQGRTGELF